This T cell receptor (beta chain) is from a study of blood T cell repertoires in COVID-19. The overall study: From T cells, B-cell-depleted T cells, or PBMCs came the material, which was cDNA or gDNA.

Profiled with immunoSEQ multiplex PCR; TCRdb holds only in-frame clones, not every one. This sample yields fewer than 300,000 clones, of which 85% are seen a single time; roughly 2.5% belongs to the top ten. Recovered status in Cohort 3 required two negative PCRs, clearance, or symptom resolution. V trimming: 1 base; J trimming: 1 base; junction bases outside the gene matches: 9. The CDR3 has 17 residues. CDR1 and CDR2 from the germline V gene are LGHNA and YSLEER. The chain couples TRBV4-3 to TRBJ2-7, with 8 bases fitting TRBD2. The specimen sequenced was PBMCs or T cells enriched from blood (not recorded which). The receptor's source is a woman aged 50 to 60 who had recovered from COVID-19. This CDR3 is CASSQGRTSGISYEQYF. CDR3 DNA: TGCGCCAGCAGCCAAGGGCGTACTAGCGGTATATCCTACGAGCAGTACTTC.